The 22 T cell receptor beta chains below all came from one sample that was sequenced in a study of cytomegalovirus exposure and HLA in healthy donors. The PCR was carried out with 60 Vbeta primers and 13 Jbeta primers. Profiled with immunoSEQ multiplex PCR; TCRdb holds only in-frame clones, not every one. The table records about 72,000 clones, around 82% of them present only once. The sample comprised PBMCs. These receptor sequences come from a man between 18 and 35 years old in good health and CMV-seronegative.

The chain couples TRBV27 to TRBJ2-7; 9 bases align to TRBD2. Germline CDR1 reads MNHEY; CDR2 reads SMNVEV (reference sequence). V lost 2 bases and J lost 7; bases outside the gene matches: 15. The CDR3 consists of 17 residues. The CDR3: CASSLAALAGGPGEQYF. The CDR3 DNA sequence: TGTGCCAGCAGTTTAGCCGCCCTGGCGGGGGGGCCGGGGGAGCAGTACTTC.

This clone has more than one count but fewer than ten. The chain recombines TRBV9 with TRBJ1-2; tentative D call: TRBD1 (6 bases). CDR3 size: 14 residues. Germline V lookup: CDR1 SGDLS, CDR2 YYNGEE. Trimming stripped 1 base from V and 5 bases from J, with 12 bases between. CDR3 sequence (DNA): TGTGCCAGCAGCGTAAATACAGGGATATATGGCTACACCTTC. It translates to CASSVNTGIYGYTF.

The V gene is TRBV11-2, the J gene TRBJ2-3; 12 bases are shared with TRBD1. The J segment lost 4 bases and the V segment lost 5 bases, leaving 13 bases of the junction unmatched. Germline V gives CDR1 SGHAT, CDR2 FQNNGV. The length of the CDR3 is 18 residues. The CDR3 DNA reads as TGTGCCAGCAGCGGAGGGACAGGGGGCATTTTGGTGGCAGATACGCAGTATTTT. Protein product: CASSGGTGGILVADTQYF.

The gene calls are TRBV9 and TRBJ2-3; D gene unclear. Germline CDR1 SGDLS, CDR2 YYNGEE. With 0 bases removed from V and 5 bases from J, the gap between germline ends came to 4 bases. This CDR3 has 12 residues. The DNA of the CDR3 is TGTGCCAGCAGCGTAGCTTTAGATACGCAGTATTTT. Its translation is CASSVALDTQYF.

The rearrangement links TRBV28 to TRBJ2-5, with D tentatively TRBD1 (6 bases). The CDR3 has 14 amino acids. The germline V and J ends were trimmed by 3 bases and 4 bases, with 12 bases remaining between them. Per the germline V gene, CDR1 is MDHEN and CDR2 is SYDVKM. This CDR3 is CASSFRGKAETQYF. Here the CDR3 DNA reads TGTGCCAGCAGTTTCAGGGGCAAGGCAGAGACCCAGTACTTC.

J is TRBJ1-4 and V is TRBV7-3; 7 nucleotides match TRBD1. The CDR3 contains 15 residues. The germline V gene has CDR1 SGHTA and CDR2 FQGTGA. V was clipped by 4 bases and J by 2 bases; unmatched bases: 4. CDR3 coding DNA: TGTGCCAGCAGCTCTACAGGGGCGACTAATGAAAAACTGTTTTTT. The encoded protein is CASSSTGATNEKLFF.

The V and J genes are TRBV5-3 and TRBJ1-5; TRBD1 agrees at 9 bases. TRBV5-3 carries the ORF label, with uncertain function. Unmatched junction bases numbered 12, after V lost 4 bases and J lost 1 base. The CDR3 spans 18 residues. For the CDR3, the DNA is TGTGCCAGAAGCACGGGACAGGGCCCAGTCTTAAGCAATCAGCCCCAGCATTTT. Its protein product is CARSTGQGPVLSNQPQHF.

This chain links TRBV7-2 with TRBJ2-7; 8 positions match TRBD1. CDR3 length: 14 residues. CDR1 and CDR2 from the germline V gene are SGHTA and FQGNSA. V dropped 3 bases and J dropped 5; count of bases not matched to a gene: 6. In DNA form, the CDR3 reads TGTGCCAGCAGCTTTAGACAGGGGATCCACGAGCAGTACTTC. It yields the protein CASSFRQGIHEQYF.

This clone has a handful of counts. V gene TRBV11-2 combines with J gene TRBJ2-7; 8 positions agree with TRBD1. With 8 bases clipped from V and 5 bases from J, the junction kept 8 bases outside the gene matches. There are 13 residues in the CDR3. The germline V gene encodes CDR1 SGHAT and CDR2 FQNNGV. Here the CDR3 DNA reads TGTGCCAGCTCTTGGACAGGGTGGCACGAGCAGTACTTC. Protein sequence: CASSWTGWHEQYF.

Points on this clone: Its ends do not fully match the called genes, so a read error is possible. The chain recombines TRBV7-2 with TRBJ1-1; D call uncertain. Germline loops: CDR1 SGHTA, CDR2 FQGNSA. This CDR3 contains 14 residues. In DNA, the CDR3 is TGTGCCAGCAGTTCGCGGCAGACGAACCCTGAAGCTTTCTTT. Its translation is CASSSRQTNPEAFF. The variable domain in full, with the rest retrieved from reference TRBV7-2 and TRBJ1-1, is GAGVSQSPSNKVTEKGKDVELRCDPISGHTALYWYRQSLGQGLEFLIYFQGNSAPDKSGLPSDRFSAERTGGSVSTLTIQRTQQEDSAVYLCASSSRQTNPEAFFGQGTRLTVV.

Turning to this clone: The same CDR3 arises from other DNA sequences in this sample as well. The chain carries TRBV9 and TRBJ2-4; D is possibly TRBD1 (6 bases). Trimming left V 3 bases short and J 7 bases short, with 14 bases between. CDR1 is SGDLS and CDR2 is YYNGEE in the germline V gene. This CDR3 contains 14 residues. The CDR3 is CASSADRKGNIQYF. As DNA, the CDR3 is TGTGCCAGCAGCGCTGACAGGAAAGGGAACATTCAGTACTTC.

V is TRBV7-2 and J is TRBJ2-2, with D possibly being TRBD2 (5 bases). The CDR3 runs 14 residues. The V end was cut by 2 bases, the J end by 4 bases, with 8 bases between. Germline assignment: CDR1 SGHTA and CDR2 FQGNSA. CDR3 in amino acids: CASSLIASTGELFF. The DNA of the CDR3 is TGTGCCAGCAGCTTAATAGCGTCCACCGGGGAGCTGTTTTTT.

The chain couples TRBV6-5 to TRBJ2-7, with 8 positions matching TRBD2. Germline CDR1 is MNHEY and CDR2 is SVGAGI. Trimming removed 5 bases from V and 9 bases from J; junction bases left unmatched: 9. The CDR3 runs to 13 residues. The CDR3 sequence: CASSTGTRKMQYF. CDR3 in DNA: TGTGCCAGCAGTACCGGGACTAGAAAAATGCAGTACTTC.

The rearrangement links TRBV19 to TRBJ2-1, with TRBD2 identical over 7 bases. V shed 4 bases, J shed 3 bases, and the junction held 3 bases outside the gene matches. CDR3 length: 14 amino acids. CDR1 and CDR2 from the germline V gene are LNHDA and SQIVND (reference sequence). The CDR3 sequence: CASSRSGGYNEQFF. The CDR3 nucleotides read TGTGCCAGTAGTAGGTCGGGGGGCTACAATGAGCAGTTCTTC.

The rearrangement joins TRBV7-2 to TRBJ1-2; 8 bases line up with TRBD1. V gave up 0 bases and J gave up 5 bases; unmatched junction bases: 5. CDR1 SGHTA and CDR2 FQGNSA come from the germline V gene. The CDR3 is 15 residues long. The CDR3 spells CASSLAIGTGYGYTF. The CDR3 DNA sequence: TGTGCCAGCAGCTTAGCGATCGGGACAGGATATGGCTACACCTTC.

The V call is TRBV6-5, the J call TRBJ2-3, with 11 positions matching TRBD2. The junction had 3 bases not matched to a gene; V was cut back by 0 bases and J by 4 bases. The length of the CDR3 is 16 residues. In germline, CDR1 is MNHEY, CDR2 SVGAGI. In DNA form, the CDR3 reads TGTGCCAGCAGTTACTCGCCTAGCGGGGGGTCAGATACGCAGTATTTT. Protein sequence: CASSYSPSGGSDTQYF.

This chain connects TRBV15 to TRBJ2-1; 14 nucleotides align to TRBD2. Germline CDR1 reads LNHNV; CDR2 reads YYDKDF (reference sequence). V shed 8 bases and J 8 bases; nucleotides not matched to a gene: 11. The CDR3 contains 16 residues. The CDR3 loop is CATDALGTSGRHEQFF. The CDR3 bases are TGTGCCACCGACGCTCTAGGGACTAGCGGGAGACATGAGCAGTTCTTC.

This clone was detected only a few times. The CDR3 loop is CSARRVTEQFF. The CDR3 DNA reads TGCAGTGCTAGAAGAGTTACTGAGCAGTTCTTC. This rearrangement joins TRBV20-1 to TRBJ2-1; D gene ambiguous. V was pared by 2 bases and J by 9 bases, with 8 bases between. This CDR3 comprises 11 residues. Per germline, CDR1 DFQATT and CDR2 SNEGSKA (reference sequence).

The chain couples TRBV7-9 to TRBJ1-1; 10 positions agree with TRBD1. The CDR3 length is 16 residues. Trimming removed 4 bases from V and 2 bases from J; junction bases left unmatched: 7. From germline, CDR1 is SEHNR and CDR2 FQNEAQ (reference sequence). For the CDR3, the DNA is TGTGCCAGCAGCTCAGGGGGACAGGGGCGAAACACTGAAGCTTTCTTT. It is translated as CASSSGGQGRNTEAFF. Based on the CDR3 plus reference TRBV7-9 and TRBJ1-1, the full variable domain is DTGVSQNPRHKITKRGQNVTFRCDPISEHNRLYWYRQTLGQGPEFLTYFQNEAQLEKSRLLSDRFSAERPKGSFSTLEIQRTEQGDSAMYLCASSSGGQGRNTEAFFGQGTRLTVV.

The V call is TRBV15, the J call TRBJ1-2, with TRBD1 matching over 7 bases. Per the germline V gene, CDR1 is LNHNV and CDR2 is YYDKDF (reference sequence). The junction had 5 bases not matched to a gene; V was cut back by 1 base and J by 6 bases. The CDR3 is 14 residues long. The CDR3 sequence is CATSRVDRADGYTF. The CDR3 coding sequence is TGTGCCACCAGCAGAGTTGACAGGGCTGATGGCTACACCTTC.

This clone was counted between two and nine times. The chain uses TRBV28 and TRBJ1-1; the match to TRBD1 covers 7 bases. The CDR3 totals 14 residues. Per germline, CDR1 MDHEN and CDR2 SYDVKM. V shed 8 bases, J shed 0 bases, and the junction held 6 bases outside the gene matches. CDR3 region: CASATGALNTEAFF. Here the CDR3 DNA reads TGTGCCAGCGCTACAGGGGCCTTGAACACTGAAGCTTTCTTT.

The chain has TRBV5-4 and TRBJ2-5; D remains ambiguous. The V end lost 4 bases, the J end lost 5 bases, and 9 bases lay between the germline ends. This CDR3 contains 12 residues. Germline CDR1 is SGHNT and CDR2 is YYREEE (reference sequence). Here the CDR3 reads CASSILEETQYF. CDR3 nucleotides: TGTGCCAGCAGCATCTTAGAGGAGACCCAGTACTTC.